What follows are 13 T cell receptor beta chains derived from one specimen sequenced in a study of T-cell memory formation after mild COVID-19. TCRdb called the 5' RACE reads again in MiXCR, with one record for every CDR3 protein. The profile covers 350,000 to 450,000 distinct CDR3 sequences, with around 18% appearing a single time and roughly 8.4% taken by the ten largest. The specimen was PBMCs or a T cell subset sorted from them (not recorded which). The receptors were sampled from an adult woman who had mild COVID-19 (a few samples of this study predate the infection). Cell type and time point are not known.

This clonotype was seen only a few times. This chain connects TRBV12-3 or TRBV12-4 to TRBJ1-6, with D maybe TRBD1 (5 bases). The V gene lost 3 bases and the J gene lost 10 bases, with 13 bases spanning the gap. CDR3 length equals 14 residues. The CDR3 loop reads CASSLSGVGSPLHF. CDR3 nucleotide sequence: TGTGCCAGCAGTTTGTCGGGGGTCGGCTCACCCCTCCACTTT.

The rearrangement uses TRBV12-3 or TRBV12-4 and TRBJ2-2; TRBD2 might be the D (5 bases). V shed 3 bases and J shed 1 base, with 9 bases lying between them. The CDR3 is 15 amino acids. In DNA form, the CDR3 reads TGTGCCAGCAGTTTGAGGAGCGGGAACACCGGGGAGCTGTTTTTT. Translated: CASSLRSGNTGELFF.

This clonotype was picked up many times. The chain combines TRBV6-2 or TRBV6-3 with TRBJ1-5; 8 positions match TRBD1. With 0 bases clipped from V and 6 bases from J, the junction kept 7 bases outside the gene matches. The CDR3 is made up of 16 amino acids. Per the germline V gene, CDR1 is MNHEY and CDR2 is SVGEGT. CDR3 DNA: TGTGCCAGCAGTTACTCCGGTTTAGGACAGGGTCAGCCCCAGCATTTT. Amino acid sequence: CASSYSGLGQGQPQHF.

V and J are TRBV7-2 and TRBJ2-1, with a weak D call TRBD2 (6 bases). Germline values: CDR1 SGHTA, CDR2 FQGNSA. The CDR3 has 15 residues. Trimming took off 5 bases at V and 6 bases at J, with 17 bases between the two ends. The CDR3 bases are TGTGCCAGCAGCCTATCCGGGACTCGGCTCAATGAGCAGTTCTTC. Protein sequence: CASSLSGTRLNEQFF.

The V call is TRBV19, the J call TRBJ1-3; D is uncertain. Germline CDR1 LNHDA, CDR2 SQIVND (reference sequence). The ends were cut back, 6 bases at V and 0 bases at J, with 12 bases in the middle. There are 15 residues in the CDR3. The DNA of the CDR3 is TGTGCCAGTAGCTCCACAATGTCCTCTGGAAACACCATATATTTT. It translates to CASSSTMSSGNTIYF.

This clonotype was seen a few times. The chain links TRBV12-3 or TRBV12-4 to TRBJ1-4, with TRBD1 matching over 9 bases. Trimming at V came to 5 bases and at J to 8 bases, leaving 9 bases not matched to a gene. There are 15 residues in the CDR3. The CDR3 sequence: CASSPRTGAREKLFF. The CDR3 region has the DNA TGTGCCAGCAGTCCGCGGACAGGGGCCCGGGAAAAACTGTTTTTT.

At least ten counts were recorded for this clonotype. The gene calls are TRBV7-8 and TRBJ2-7, with 11 bases fitting TRBD2. The ends lost 7 bases at V and 2 bases at J; junction bases unmatched: 4. Germline CDR1 reads SGHVS; CDR2 reads FQNEAQ. CDR3 length equals 14 residues. CDR3 region: CASTRTSGPYEQYF. CDR3 DNA: TGTGCCAGCACCAGGACTAGCGGGCCCTACGAGCAGTACTTC.

This chain connects TRBV10-3 to TRBJ2-3; TRBD2 aligns across 8 bases. Per the germline V gene, CDR1 is ENHRY and CDR2 is SYGVKD. After removal of 5 bases from V and 3 bases from J, the junction contained 10 bases not matched to a gene. This CDR3 is 16 amino acids long. Written as DNA, the CDR3 is TGTGCCATCAGTCTAAAACCGGGGGGGCAGACAGATACGCAGTATTTT. Translating gives CAISLKPGGQTDTQYF.

The V call is TRBV1, the J call TRBJ1-2. TRBV1 is deemed a pseudogene. The CDR3 runs to 14 residues. The CDR3 DNA reads as TGCACCAGCCCCAGAGTTAGACAGAACTATGGCTACACCTTC. Its translation is CTSPRVRQNYGYTF.

This clonotype was seen more than once but under ten times. This sequence joins TRBV6-2 or TRBV6-3 and TRBJ1-1; D not certain. CDR3 length: 14 residues. The V gene lost 0 bases and the J gene lost 6 bases, with 11 bases spanning the gap. Germline lookup yields CDR1 MNHEY and CDR2 SVGEGT. CDR3 DNA: TGTGCCAGCAGTTACTCGACTCTCTTGCCTGAAGCTTTCTTT. Protein sequence: CASSYSTLLPEAFF.

This chain links TRBV5-1 with TRBJ1-2; D unclear. The CDR3 is 15 amino acids. Trimming took 0 bases from V and 8 from J, leaving 17 bases between them. Germline CDR1 and CDR2: SGHRS and YFSETQ. CDR3 residues: CASSLDPGTASGYTF. The CDR3 DNA reads as TGCGCCAGCAGCTTGGACCCGGGAACGGCCTCCGGCTACACCTTC.

This clonotype came up a few times. J is TRBJ1-6 and V is TRBV3-1, with TRBD1 as a possible D gene (5 bases). The length of the CDR3 is 13 residues. Trimming pared 3 bases from V and 8 bases from J, leaving 8 bases between. Looked up from germline, CDR1 is LGHDT and CDR2 is YNNKEL (reference sequence). CDR3 bases: TGTGCCAGCAGCCAGATGGGGGATTCACCCCTCCACTTT. Its protein product is CASSQMGDSPLHF.

The chain couples TRBV24-1 to TRBJ2-3; unclear D gene. The V gene's germline CDR1 is KGHDR and CDR2 SFDVKD. The V and J ends lost 3 bases and 1 base respectively, with 10 bases between them. The CDR3 is 15 amino acids. CDR3 sequence (DNA): TGTGCCACCAGTGATCCCGGAGCTGGCACAGATACGCAGTATTTT. This codes for CATSDPGAGTDTQYF.